The 7 T cell receptor beta chains given below trace back to one sample, sequenced in a study of response to subunit inactivated influenza vaccine. Using its own MiXCR run on the RT-PCR reads, TCRdb lists one record per CDR3 protein. The profile covers 500,000 to 600,000 distinct CDR3 sequences, with about 8% appearing a single time and 10% to 15% taken by the ten largest. Sequenced here: PBMCs from blood, sampled 23 months after vaccination. The receptors stem from a man between 50 and 69 years old who received an inactivated influenza vaccine.

A note on this clonotype: Without the conserved terminal phenylalanine or tryptophan, this CDR3 likely stems from a read error. The genes are TRBV5-1 and TRBJ2-3, with TRBD2 matching 8 bases. The germline V gene has CDR1 SGHRS and CDR2 YFSETQ. The CDR3 sequence is 14 residues long. The V gene end was trimmed by 5 bases and the J gene end by 4 bases; junction bases not matched to a gene: 6. This chain's CDR3 is CASRAGVGPDTQYL. The CDR3 nucleotides are TGCGCCAGCAGAGCGGGGGTAGGGCCAGATACGCAGTATCTT.

This clonotype was counted many times. This chain uses TRBV6-2 or TRBV6-3 with TRBJ2-2; D uncertain. The germline V and J ends were trimmed by 0 bases and 1 base, with 3 bases remaining between them. Per the germline V gene, CDR1 is MNHEY and CDR2 is SVGEGT. This CDR3 is built from 14 residues. CDR3 sequence reads: CASSYSRNTGELFF. CDR3 bases: TGTGCCAGCAGTTACTCAAGGAACACCGGGGAGCTGTTTTTT.

This clonotype was detected ten times or more. This chain connects TRBV6-2 or TRBV6-3 to TRBJ2-1; 8 nucleotides align to TRBD2. Per the germline V gene, CDR1 is MNHEY and CDR2 is SVGEGT. This CDR3 contains 18 residues. Trimming at V came to 0 bases and at J to 9 bases, leaving 16 bases not matched to a gene. Written as DNA, the CDR3 is TGTGCCAGCAGTTACTCGAGGTGGGCTAGCGGGTTACTAATTGAGCAGTTCTTC. Residues: CASSYSRWASGLLIEQFF.

The table lists this clonotype with many counts. J is TRBJ2-2 and V is TRBV11-2; D unclear. V lost 0 bases, J lost 1 base, and 9 bases lay in between. Germline-derived CDR1 and CDR2 are SGHAT and FQNNGV. The CDR3 length is 16 residues. The CDR3 coding sequence is TGTGCCAGCAGCTTAGAAAAAGTCGAGAACACCGGGGAGCTGTTTTTT. It encodes CASSLEKVENTGELFF.

This clonotype came up a few times. The chain uses TRBV5-5 and TRBJ2-3; D unclear. V was clipped by 0 bases and J by 3 bases, with 11 bases between them. The length of the CDR3 is 15 residues. Per germline, CDR1 SGHKS and CDR2 YYEKEE (reference sequence). CDR3 sequence (DNA): TGTGCCAGCAGCTTGGCCGACTGGAGAACAGATACGCAGTATTTT. Protein: CASSLADWRTDTQYF.

The J gene is TRBJ2-1, the V gene TRBV20-1, with 8 bases matching TRBD2. Trimming removed 3 bases from V and 8 bases from J; junction bases left unmatched: 12. The CDR3 is 15 residues long. The germline V gene encodes CDR1 DFQATT and CDR2 SNEGSKA (reference sequence). In DNA form, the CDR3 reads TGCAGTGCTAGGAGGGATGGGACTAGAGTCGATGAGCAGTTCTTC. Its translation is CSARRDGTRVDEQFF.

This clonotype was counted between two and nine times. This chain joins TRBV4-3 and TRBJ2-3; 7 nucleotides match TRBD1. The CDR3 totals 13 residues. From germline, CDR1 is LGHNA and CDR2 YSLEER. Trimming at V came to 6 bases and at J to 4 bases, leaving 4 bases not matched to a gene. CDR3 sequence reads: CASSGTESDTQYF. DNA for the CDR3: TGCGCCAGCAGTGGGACAGAGTCAGATACGCAGTATTTT.